The rows below give T cell receptor beta chains drawn from one sample of a study of blood T cell repertoires in COVID-19. The assay was immunoSEQ multiplex PCR, and TCRdb's table has in-frame clones only and misses some. Of 450,000 or so clones in the sample, 85% to 90% were seen once. Sequencing input: peripheral blood. Source of these receptors: a man younger than 35 with COVID-19, enrolled during active disease. Both conserved end residues are part of each CDR3. The D gene is left open where the match is weak.

V	D	J	DNA	CDR3
TRBV11-2	NA	TRBJ1-3	TGTGCCAGCAGCTTAGACCTTGGGGGGTCAGGAGGAAACACCATATATTTT	CASSLDLGGSGGNTIYF
TRBV18	NA	TRBJ2-3	TGTGCCAGCTCCCCGCGTAACACAGATACGCAGTATTTT	CASSPRNTDTQYF
TRBV6-5	NA	TRBJ1-2	TGTGCCAGCAGTTCCCCGTCGGGGAGAAACGACTATGGCTACACCTTC	CASSSPSGRNDYGYTF
TRBV7-9	NA	TRBJ2-2	TGTGCCAGCAGCTTAGTTTCGGGAATCGGGGAGCTGTTTTTT	CASSLVSGIGELFF
TRBV6-5	TRBD1	TRBJ1-2	TGTGCCAGCAGAACTGACAGGGCCATCTATGGCTACACCTTC	CASRTDRAIYGYTF
TRBV9	NA	TRBJ2-3	TGTGCCAGCAGCGTAGTGGGGGCAACAGATACGCAGTATTTT	CASSVVGATDTQYF
TRBV29-1	NA	TRBJ1-2	TGCAGCCCCTTCGAGGGTGGCTACACCTTC	CSPFEGGYTF
TRBV30	TRBD2	TRBJ2-1	TGTGCCTGGAGTACGAGCGGGGGGCTCTACAATGAGCAGTTCTTC	CAWSTSGGLYNEQFF
TRBV7-9	TRBD1	TRBJ2-2	TGTGCCAGCAGCTCAACAGGGGGCGCGAACACCGGGGAGCTGTTTTTT	CASSSTGGANTGELFF
TRBV4-1	TRBD2	TRBJ2-1	TGCGCCAGCAGCCAACGCCCAGCGGGGGGGCCGAATGAGCAGTTCTTC	CASSQRPAGGPNEQFF
TRBV6-5	TRBD1	TRBJ2-1	TGTGCCACGCGCGGGACAGGGTTTTCCAATGAGCAGTTCTTC	CATRGTGFSNEQFF
TRBV19	NA	TRBJ2-1	TGTGCCAGTAGTATCACAGGGCTGGGTTACAATGAGCAGTTCTTC	CASSITGLGYNEQFF
TRBV5-5	TRBD1	TRBJ1-5	TGTGCCAGCAGCTATAGGACAGGGGCTAGGCCCCAGCATTTT	CASSYRTGARPQHF
TRBV5-1	NA	TRBJ1-3	TGCGCCAGCAGCCTCGACAGCGGAAACACCATATATTTT	CASSLDSGNTIYF
TRBV9	TRBD2	TRBJ2-5	TGTGCCAGCAGCAGGGGACTAGCGGAGGAAGAGACCCAGTACTTC	CASSRGLAEEETQYF
TRBV2	NA	TRBJ2-3	TGTGCCAGCAAATTGACTAGCACAGATACGCAGTATTTT	CASKLTSTDTQYF
TRBV7-2	NA	TRBJ2-3	TGTGCCAGCAGCCTGGGCTCCGCGGGTGGAGATACGCAGTATTTT	CASSLGSAGGDTQYF
TRBV25-1	TRBD1	TRBJ1-2	TGTGCCAGCAGTGTGGGACAGCTCTATGGCTACACCTTC	CASSVGQLYGYTF
TRBV11-2	NA	TRBJ1-2	TGTGCCAGCAGCCTAAAAGGACAGAGAGGCTCTGGCTACACCTTC	CASSLKGQRGSGYTF
TRBV3-1/TRBV3-2	NA	TRBJ2-1	TGTGCCAGCAGCCAAGGAGCTAACAATGAGCAGTTCTTC	CASSQGANNEQFF
TRBV2	TRBD1	TRBJ2-7	TGTGCCAGCAGGAAGGGACAGGAGGATTACGAGCAGTACTTC	CASRKGQEDYEQYF
TRBV7-9	TRBD1	TRBJ1-2	TGTGCCAGCAGCTCCCGCTGGGGGACAGGGAACTATGGCTACACCTTC	CASSSRWGTGNYGYTF
TRBV25-1	NA	TRBJ2-5	TGTGCCAGCAGACCTGACATGCTTGGGGAGACCCAGTACTTC	CASRPDMLGETQYF
TRBV11-3	TRBD2	TRBJ2-5	TGTGCCAGCAGCACTGGGACTAGCGGGAGGACCTCGAGGGAGACCCAGTACTTC	CASSTGTSGRTSRETQYF
TRBV19	NA	TRBJ2-5	TGTGCCAGTAGAAATGACAGGACGCAAGAGACCCAGTACTTC	CASRNDRTQETQYF